This entry concerns a single T cell receptor (beta chain). What it binds is not known. The record originates from a study of cytomegalovirus exposure and HLA in healthy donors. Primers for the PCR totalled 60 Vbeta and 13 Jbeta. As originally analysed: Roughly 9.9 million shared chains were among the roughly 80 million unique TCR beta chains that a later analysis counted. The table came from immunoSEQ multiplex PCR; TCRdb's copy has only in-frame clones and leaves some out. V and J calls and clone size come straight from that table; D and trimming were deduced from the DNA. This sample has 60,000 to 70,000 clones; more than 60% occur once, and the top ten carry about 5%. Trimming shortened V by 8 bases and J by 0 bases, and 10 bases separated the two germline ends. The CDR3 loop spans 13 amino acids. Germline assignment: CDR1 MNHEY and CDR2 SVGAGI. Whole-study results and caveats: Associated with HLA alleles at 0.05 false discovery rate in a later analysis were around 15,000 TCR beta sequences. Cytomegalovirus-associated status was assigned to 150 or so TCR beta chains.

The source material was PBMCs. This rearrangement joins TRBV6-5 to TRBJ1-2; D is undetermined. This clonotype originated in a male donor in good health and CMV-seropositive. The CDR3 loop reads CASAQRSNYGYTF. As DNA, the CDR3 is TGTGCCAGCGCCCAACGGTCTAACTATGGCTACACCTTC.